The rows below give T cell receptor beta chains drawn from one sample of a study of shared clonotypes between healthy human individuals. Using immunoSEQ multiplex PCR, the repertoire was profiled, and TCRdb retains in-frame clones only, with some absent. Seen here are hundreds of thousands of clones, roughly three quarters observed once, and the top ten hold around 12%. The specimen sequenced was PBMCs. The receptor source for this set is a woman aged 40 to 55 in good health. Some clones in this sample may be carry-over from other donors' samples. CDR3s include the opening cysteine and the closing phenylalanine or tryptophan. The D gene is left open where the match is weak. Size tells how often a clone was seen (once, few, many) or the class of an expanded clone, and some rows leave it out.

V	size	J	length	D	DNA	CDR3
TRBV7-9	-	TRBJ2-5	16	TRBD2	TGTGCCAGCAGCCCGACGACTAGCGGGGCCCAAGAGACCCAGTACTTC	CASSPTTSGAQETQYF
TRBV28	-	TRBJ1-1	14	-	TGTGCCAGCCACGCCCCCAGATTGAACACTGAAGCTTTCTTT	CASHAPRLNTEAFF
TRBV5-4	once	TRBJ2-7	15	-	TGTGCCAGCAGCTTGGCCCGAGACAGCTCCTACGAGCAGTACTTC	CASSLARDSSYEQYF
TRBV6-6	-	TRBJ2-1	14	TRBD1	TGTGCCAGCAGCGGACAGGGACAACACAATGAGCAGTTCTTC	CASSGQGQHNEQFF
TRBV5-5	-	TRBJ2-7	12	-	TGTGCCAGCAGCTCCCCGGCGTACGAGCAGTACTTC	CASSSPAYEQYF
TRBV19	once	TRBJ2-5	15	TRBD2	TGTGCCAGTAGTGGGCTAGCGGGGAACCAAGAGACCCAGTACTTC	CASSGLAGNQETQYF
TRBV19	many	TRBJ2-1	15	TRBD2	TGTGCCAGTGGGCCCCTAGCGGGATCCTACAATGAGCAGTTCTTC	CASGPLAGSYNEQFF
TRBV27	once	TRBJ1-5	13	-	TGTGCCAGCAGTTTATCAGGGGTTCAGCCCCAGCATTTT	CASSLSGVQPQHF
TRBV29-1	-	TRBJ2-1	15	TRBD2	TGCAGCGTTGAATTGACTAGCGGGAGGGCCGCTGAGCAGTTCTTC	CSVELTSGRAAEQFF
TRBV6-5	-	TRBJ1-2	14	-	TGTGCCAGCAGCTCAGACAGAACTAACTATGGCTACACCTTC	CASSSDRTNYGYTF
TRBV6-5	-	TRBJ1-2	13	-	TGTGCCACTGGTCTACAGCCTGCCTATGGCTACACCTTC	CATGLQPAYGYTF
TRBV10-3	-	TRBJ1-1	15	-	TGTGCCATCAGTGAGTCGGGGGGGCGGAACACTGAAGCTTTCTTT	CAISESGGRNTEAFF
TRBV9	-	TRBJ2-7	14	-	TGTGCCAGCAGCGTAGGGGTTCACTCCTACGAGCAGTACTTC	CASSVGVHSYEQYF
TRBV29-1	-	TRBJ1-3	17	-	TGCAGCGTTGAAGACCCCTGGACAGCAAGCTCTGGAAACACCATATATTTT	CSVEDPWTASSGNTIYF
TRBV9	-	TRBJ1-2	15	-	TGTGCCAGCAGTATAGGCGGGGTAGTAGACTATGGCTACACCTTC	CASSIGGVVDYGYTF
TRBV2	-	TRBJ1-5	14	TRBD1	TGTGCCAGCGCGGTGGCAGGGGGAGATCAGCCCCAGCATTTT	CASAVAGGDQPQHF
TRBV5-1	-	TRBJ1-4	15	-	TGCGCCAGCAGGCGAGACCCTCAGTCTAATGAAAAACTGTTTTTT	CASRRDPQSNEKLFF
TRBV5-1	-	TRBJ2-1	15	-	TGCGCCAGCAGCTATAGCGGAACATCCTACAATGAGCAGTTCTTC	CASSYSGTSYNEQFF
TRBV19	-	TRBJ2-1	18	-	TGTGCCAGTAGCCCAAAGAACCCTTTGGGAGTCTCCTACAATGAGCAGTTCTTC	CASSPKNPLGVSYNEQFF
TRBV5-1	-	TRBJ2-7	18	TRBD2	TGCGCCAGCAGCTTCCTACTAGCGGGAGGTACCGAGGGTGCCGAGCAGTACTTC	CASSFLLAGGTEGAEQYF
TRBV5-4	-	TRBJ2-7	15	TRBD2	TGTGCCAGCAGCCCCGCTGGAGCGGGAGTCCACGAGCAGTACTTC	CASSPAGAGVHEQYF
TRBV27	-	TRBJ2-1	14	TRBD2	TGTGCCAGCGGTAGCGGGAGGGTCTACAATGAGCAGTTCTTC	CASGSGRVYNEQFF
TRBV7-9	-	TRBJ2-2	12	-	TGTGCCAGCAGCCCGGCATTCCGGGAGCTGTTTTTT	CASSPAFRELFF
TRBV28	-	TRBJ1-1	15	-	TGTGCCAGCAGTTTGTACGGCGTTATGAACACTGAAGCTTTCTTT	CASSLYGVMNTEAFF